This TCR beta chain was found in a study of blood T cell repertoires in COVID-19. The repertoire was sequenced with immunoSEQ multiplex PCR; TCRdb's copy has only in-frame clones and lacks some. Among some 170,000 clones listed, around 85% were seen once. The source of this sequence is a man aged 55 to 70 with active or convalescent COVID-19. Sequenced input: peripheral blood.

In DNA, the CDR3 is TGTGCCAGCAGCATGTCTCCAGAGACTTATGGCTACACCTTC. Its translation is CASSMSPETYGYTF. This chain uses TRBV21-1 with TRBJ1-2. TRBV21-1 is a documented pseudogene. This CDR3 region has 14 residues.